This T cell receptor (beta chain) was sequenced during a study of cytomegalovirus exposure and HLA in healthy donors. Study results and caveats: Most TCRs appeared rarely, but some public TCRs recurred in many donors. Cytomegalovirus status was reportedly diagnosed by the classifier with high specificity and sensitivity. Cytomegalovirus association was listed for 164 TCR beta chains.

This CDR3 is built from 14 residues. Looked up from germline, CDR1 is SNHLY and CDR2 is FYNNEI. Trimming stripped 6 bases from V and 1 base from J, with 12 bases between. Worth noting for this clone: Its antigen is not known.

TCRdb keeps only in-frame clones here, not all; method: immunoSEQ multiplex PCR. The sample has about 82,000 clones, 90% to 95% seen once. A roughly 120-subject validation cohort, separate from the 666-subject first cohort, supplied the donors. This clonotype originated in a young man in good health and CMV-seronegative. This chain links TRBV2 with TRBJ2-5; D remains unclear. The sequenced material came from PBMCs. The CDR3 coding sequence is TGTGCCAGCAGCGACAAAACCCTCCAAGAGACCCAGTACTTC. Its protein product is CASSDKTLQETQYF.